This T cell receptor beta chain stems from a study of identical twins (dated by TCRdb to the mid-2010s). At the level of the whole study: To test whether fetal clonotypes persist, this study deep-sequenced TCR alpha and beta repertoires from monozygotic twins, from unrelated adults of various ages, and from cord blood. To rule out contamination, the twin experiments were replicated at different times with different library preparation protocols.

The paper's findings and limits, for the study overall: Because the same donors could not be followed over many years, the conclusions depended on cross-sectional statistical analysis. In beta out-of-frame sequences, excess twin sharing was weaker, because having fewer shared sequences lowered the signal-to-noise ratio. Invariant T cells such as MAIT and iNKT could partly confound zero-insertion analyses, though diverse VJ usage argued against this for most clonotypes. Recombination models systematically underestimated out-of-frame TCR alpha sharing in monozygotic twins but agreed with sharing between unrelated individuals. Abundant cord blood beta clonotypes carried fewer insertions; young adult naive repertoires showed a weaker similar trend, while memory repertoires showed none. Out-of-frame TCR alpha sequences shared between twins showed an excess of low generation-probability sequences compared with coincidental sharing between unrelated individuals.

The germline V gene gives CDR1 as SGHAT and CDR2 as FQNNGV. V is cut by 1 base and J by 1 base, and the space between the germline ends is 10 bases. The cysteine opens and the phenylalanine closes a CDR3 of 15 amino acids. This entry keeps only the CDR3 DNA: 45 bases, framed from base 1. Libraries were prepared through 5' RACE. Reads for this sample came from an Illumina HiSeq 2000. A universal primer binding site was introduced by template switching, and a unique molecular identifier was present in the final cDNA, enabling accurate counting of TCR cDNA molecules. First-strand cDNA for TCR alpha and beta chains was synthesized from specific primers in the conserved constant-segment region. To control for contamination, every cDNA library was double barcoded, receiving both a SMART-Mk sample barcode and Illumina barcodes. TruSeq adapter sequences along with Illumina sample barcodes were introduced in two successive PCR steps. The Illumina HiSeq platform was used with custom primers to sequence TCR alpha and beta cDNA libraries. As for how the authors treated the data: MiGEC was used to process raw reads and extract unique molecular identifiers, and MiXCR was used to find CDR3 positions. For each individual, recombination models were inferred using an EM algorithm with the repgenHMM and IGoR tools. The tcR package in R was used for shared clonotype analysis, with sharing normalized by the product of cloneset sizes. To study raw recombination free of thymic and clonal selection effects, out-of-frame nonproductive sequences were analyzed. The public reads were run again by TCRdb, first through fastp at Q25 and then through MiXCR, and only productive beta chains were kept. Merged by CDR3 protein, the rows form single entries marked with the most common genes and DNA. What appears here as the V and J calls and clone size reflects TCRdb's work, not the paper's. A total of 450,000 to 500,000 distinct CDR3 sequences appear in this sample, more than 13% of them only once. The top ten hold approximately 0.98% of the sample.

Only healthy Caucasian donors were included. Three pairs of female monozygotic twins, all aged about 18 to 30 years, made up the twin cohort. Positive isolation kits from Invitrogen were used to isolate the CD4+ and CD8+ T cell populations. On this clonotype itself: Its cognate antigen has yet to be identified. Base qualities are not provided; no much larger clone lies one nucleotide away.

These data were also reused for a study on yellow fever vaccine responses in identical twins. The second publication reports: According to the authors, in identical twins the way T cells responded to vaccination appeared partly convergent and partly personalized. Focusing on identical twins, the study followed the T cell clones that responded to the vaccine, and did so with precision.

The rearranged segments are TRBV11-2 and TRBJ1-1; the D gene is possibly TRBD1, with 5 bases matching. This TCR was sampled from a woman under 30 in good health. Sequences were obtained from CD4+ T cells sorted from blood. Here the CDR3 is given as CASSLVRGGNTEAFF. The DNA reads as follows: TGTGCCAGCAGCTTAGTTCGCGGGGGGAACACTGAAGCTTTCTTT.